The entry below gives a single T cell receptor beta chain sequence along with its context. Its antigen remains unidentified. TCRdb's table, derived via immunoSEQ multiplex PCR, lists solely in-frame clones and lacks some. Of tens of thousands of clones detected, 70% to 90% appear once; the ten largest clones hold 0.7% to 0.9%. This specimen comes from a study of OX40 agonist ivuxolimab in advanced cancers. Study summary: A male proportion of over 70% was recorded, with mean age 60 years and range roughly 23 to 79. Study-wide points: Among T cells, CD8+ cells averaged more expanded clones than CD4+ cells.

Per the germline V gene, CDR1 is MNHEY and CDR2 is SVGAGI. This CDR3 spans 14 amino acids. The V and J ends lost 5 bases and 2 bases respectively, with 12 bases between them. The sample here was CD4+ or CD8+ T cells sorted from blood, taken in a trial of the OX40 agonist ivuxolimab. The chain links TRBV6-5 to TRBJ1-1; D gene uncertain. This TCR was recovered from an adult with an advanced solid tumor such as melanoma, head and neck, liver or kidney cancer. The DNA for the CDR3 is TGTGCCAGCAGTCTTACAGCACGAAACACTGAAGCTTTCTTT. Translating gives CASSLTARNTEAFF.